What follows are 26 T cell receptor beta chains derived from one specimen sequenced in a study of brain T cells in children with intractable seizures. Sequencing was performed with immunoSEQ multiplex PCR; in TCRdb, only in-frame clones are kept and a portion is missing. The sample includes about 340,000 clones, 93% of them seen just once. Time point meaning: blood from clinic visit 5 months post-surgery; TSC patient then seizure free. The input for sequencing was peripheral blood, taken more than 4 months after surgery. The receptors originated from a boy under two years old with tuberous sclerosis and intractable seizures.

The table lists this clone with a count of one. The chain carries TRBV24-1 and TRBJ2-7; 11 bases map to TRBD2. Trimming at V came to 2 bases and at J to 0 bases, leaving 2 bases not matched to a gene. This CDR3 region has 16 residues. The germline V gene has CDR1 KGHDR and CDR2 SFDVKD. The chain's CDR3 is CATSDSTSGTSYEQYF. The CDR3 DNA sequence: TGTGCCACCAGTGATTCGACTAGCGGGACCTCCTACGAGCAGTACTTC.

The count of this clone is one. Other DNA sequences in this specimen translate into the identical CDR3. The chain uses TRBV27 and TRBJ1-2; D remains ambiguous. CDR3 length: 13 residues. Trimming took 6 bases from V and 0 from J, leaving 8 bases between them. Germline-derived CDR1 and CDR2 are MNHEY and SMNVEV (reference sequence). The CDR3 nucleotides are TGTGCCAGCAGCCCTACACCTAACTATGGCTACACCTTC. Protein: CASSPTPNYGYTF.

As DNA, the CDR3 is TGTGCCAGCAGTCTACAGGGGCGCACTGAAGCTTTCTTT. Protein sequence: CASSLQGRTEAFF. V gene TRBV6-5 combines with J gene TRBJ1-1, with 7 positions matching TRBD1. V was clipped by 5 bases and J by 4 bases; unmatched bases: 4. Germline lookup yields CDR1 MNHEY and CDR2 SVGAGI. The CDR3 spans 13 residues.

The chain carries TRBV4-2 and TRBJ2-7; D gene unclear. The CDR3 is made up of 14 amino acids. CDR1 is LGHNA and CDR2 is YNFKEQ in the germline V gene. V dropped 0 bases and J dropped 3 bases, with 9 bases sitting between them. This CDR3 is CASSQESQNYEQYF. The CDR3 nucleotides are TGTGCCAGCAGCCAAGAGTCACAGAACTACGAGCAGTACTTC.

V is TRBV5-1 and J is TRBJ2-1; 9 bases fit TRBD2. Germline V lookup: CDR1 SGHRS, CDR2 YFSETQ. The trim removed 4 bases at V and 4 bases at J, leaving 0 bases unmatched. The length of the CDR3 is 13 residues. The CDR3 nucleotides are TGCGCCAGCAGCGCGGGGGGGTACAATGAGCAGTTCTTC. Protein product: CASSAGGYNEQFF.

Turning to this clone: One junction end does not reproduce the germline sequence, and a read error may be involved. The genes are TRBV9 and TRBJ2-2; TRBD2 matches 7 bases. Germline V gene lookup returns CDR1 SGDLS and CDR2 YYNGEE. The CDR3 sequence is 15 residues long. The CDR3 loop is CASSALASGNGGLFF. The CDR3 nucleotides are TGTGCCAGCAGCGCACTCGCGAGCGGGAATGGGGGGCTGTTTTTT.

The chain recombines TRBV18 with TRBJ1-2, with 8 bases identical to TRBD1. Germline V gene sequence: CDR1 KGHSH, CDR2 LQKENI. This CDR3 has 15 amino acids. V gave up 4 bases and J gave up 1 base; unmatched junction bases: 5. CDR3 nucleotide sequence: TGTGCCAGCTCACTTGACAGGGGCCATAACTATGGCTACACCTTC. It specifies CASSLDRGHNYGYTF.

This sequence joins TRBV6-1 and TRBJ2-7, with D hard to call. The CDR3 extends over 15 amino acids. Germline assignment: CDR1 MNHNS and CDR2 SASEGT. Trimming removed 1 base at V and 0 bases at J, with 10 bases between. The CDR3 region has the DNA TGTGCCAGCAGTGAAGGTTCGACGGGCTCCTACGAGCAGTACTTC. This translates into CASSEGSTGSYEQYF.

This clone is a singleton in its sample. The chain uses TRBV30 and TRBJ1-4; no reliable D call. The CDR3 runs to 12 residues. Trimming left V 6 bases short and J 1 base short, with 6 bases between. CDR1 and CDR2 (germline): GTSNPN, SVGIG (reference sequence). This CDR3 reads CACAETNEKLFF. CDR3 sequence (DNA): TGTGCCTGTGCCGAAACTAATGAAAAACTGTTTTTT.

The chain links TRBV12-3 or TRBV12-4 to TRBJ1-6; D possibly corresponds to TRBD1 (6 bases). V was trimmed by 6 bases and J by 8 bases, leaving 8 bases between them. This CDR3 has 12 amino acids. The DNA for the CDR3 is TGTGCCAGCAGGAACAGGGATTCACCCCTCCACTTT. It translates to CASRNRDSPLHF.

This chain joins TRBV2 and TRBJ2-3, with D possibly being TRBD2 (6 bases). From germline, CDR1 is SNHLY and CDR2 FYNNEI. The CDR3 covers 19 residues. Trimming removed 6 bases from V and 4 bases from J, with 29 bases in between. CDR3 protein: CASRTHLSGEVHRADTQYF. In DNA form, the CDR3 reads TGTGCCAGCAGAACCCACCTGTCGGGAGAGGTTCATCGGGCAGATACGCAGTATTTT.

The rearrangement uses TRBV7-3 and TRBJ2-2; 9 positions agree with TRBD2. V shed 4 bases and J 2 bases; nucleotides not matched to a gene: 8. CDR3 length equals 17 residues. Germline values: CDR1 SGHTA, CDR2 FQGTGA. CDR3 residues: CASSSSSLAGNTGELFF. The CDR3 coding sequence is TGTGCCAGCAGCTCCTCCTCCCTAGCGGGAAACACCGGGGAGCTGTTTTTT. Variable domain in full (rest from reference TRBV7-3 and TRBJ2-2): GAGVSQTPSNKVTEKGKYVELRCDPISGHTALYWYRQSLGQGPEFLIYFQGTGAADDSGLPNDRFFAVRPEGSVSTLKIQRTERGDSAVYLCASSSSSLAGNTGELFFGEGSRLTVL.

This clone was picked up many times. The chain employs TRBV29-1 and TRBJ2-7; 10 bases are a match to TRBD2. The germline CDR1 and CDR2 sequences are SQVTM and ANQGSEA. The CDR3 spans 13 residues. V lost 2 bases and J lost 3; bases outside the gene matches: 1. As DNA, the CDR3 is TGCAGCGTTGAACTAGCGGGGGACTACGAGCAGTACTTC. Protein sequence: CSVELAGDYEQYF.

The chain links TRBV7-2 to TRBJ1-2, with D tentatively TRBD1 (6 bases). The V end lost 9 bases, the J end lost 4 bases, and 12 bases lay between the germline ends. There are 12 residues in the CDR3. Germline V CDR1 and CDR2: SGHTA, FQGNSA. The CDR3 is CARRQDRYGYTF. CDR3 DNA: TGTGCCAGAAGACAGGACCGCTATGGCTACACCTTC.

In DNA form, the CDR3 reads TGTGCCTTACGGGCGGGCAGCTATGGCTACACCTTC. This gives the protein CALRAGSYGYTF. This rearrangement joins TRBV30 to TRBJ1-2; the D is unclear. The ends were cut back, 7 bases at V and 4 bases at J, with 13 bases in the middle. The CDR3 length is 12 residues. The V gene's germline CDR1 is GTSNPN and CDR2 SVGIG (reference sequence). The entire variable domain, with the rest obtained from reference TRBV30 and TRBJ1-2, is as follows: SQTIHQWPATLVQPVGSPLSLECTVEGTSNPNLYWYRQAAGRGLQLLFYSVGIGQISSEVPQNLSASRPQDRQFILSSKKLLLSDSGFYLCALRAGSYGYTFGSGTRLTVV.

The V gene is TRBV6-5, the J gene TRBJ2-2; D is unresolved. V was shortened by 2 bases and J by 4 bases, with 2 bases between the two germline ends. CDR3 length: 12 amino acids. Per the germline V gene, CDR1 is MNHEY and CDR2 is SVGAGI. CDR3 bases: TGTGCCAGCAGTTACATCACCGGGGAGCTGTTTTTT. Translated: CASSYITGELFF.

The CDR3 bases are TGTGCCAGTAGGCCTGTGAGCTCCTACAATGAGCAGTTCTTC. It is translated as CASRPVSSYNEQFF. This chain uses TRBV19 with TRBJ2-1; D not resolved. Germline values: CDR1 LNHDA, CDR2 SQIVND (reference sequence). The V end lost 6 bases, the J end lost 0 bases, and 9 bases lay between the germline ends. The CDR3 spans 14 residues.

The chain has TRBV24-1 and TRBJ2-3, with 10 nucleotides matching TRBD2. J lost 4 bases, V lost 1 base, and 1 base had no gene match. Germline lookup yields CDR1 KGHDR and CDR2 SFDVKD. The CDR3 has 15 amino acids. The CDR3 bases are TGTGCCACCAGTGATTTAGGACTAGCGGCAGATACGCAGTATTTT. Translated, it gives CATSDLGLAADTQYF.

The chain joins TRBV13 to TRBJ2-4, with a possible D match to TRBD1 (5 bases). V shed 5 bases and J shed 7 bases, with 18 bases lying between them. Germline CDR1 and CDR2: PRHDT and FYEKMQ (reference sequence). This CDR3 has 15 residues. The CDR3 loop reads CASSVGSGLVNIQYF. DNA of the CDR3: TGTGCCAGCAGCGTGGGCTCAGGGCTGGTCAACATTCAGTACTTC.

CDR3 sequence (DNA): TGTGGGATAGCGGGTCACCGGGGACAGGGAAATTCACCCCTCCACTTT. It translates to CGIAGHRGQGNSPLHF. The chain recombines TRBV30 with TRBJ1-6, with TRBD1 matching 9 bases. The germline gives CDR1 GTSNPN, CDR2 SVGIG (reference sequence). The CDR3 is 16 residues long.

This sequence joins TRBV2 and TRBJ2-7; D gene uncertain. CDR3 length equals 15 residues. V was pared by 6 bases and J by 0 bases, with 15 bases between. Looked up from germline, CDR1 is SNHLY and CDR2 is FYNNEI. CDR3 region: CASRLGLLSSYEQYF. DNA for the CDR3: TGTGCCAGCAGGCTTGGGCTTCTGAGCTCCTACGAGCAGTACTTC. The complete variable domain, with remaining parts taken from reference TRBV2 and TRBJ2-7, reads EPEVTQTPSHQVTQMGQEVILRCVPISNHLYFYWYRQILGQKVEFLVSFYNNEISEKSEIFDDQFSVERPDGSNFTLKIRSTKLEDSAMYFCASRLGLLSSYEQYFGPGTRLTVT.

Worth noting for this clone: The junction shows a germline mismatch at one end, possibly a read error. This rearrangement joins TRBV7-7 to TRBJ2-5; TRBD2 matches 7 bases. This CDR3 has 16 residues. Germline V CDR1 and CDR2: SSHAT, FNYEAQ (reference sequence). The CDR3 coding sequence is TGTGCTAGCAGCCAAGCGGGGTCGGGGCTTCAAGAGACCCAGTACTTC. Protein sequence: CASSQAGSGLQETQYF.

The chain links TRBV28 to TRBJ1-3; no clear D gene. Trimming took off 7 bases at V and 0 bases at J, with 13 bases between the two ends. This CDR3 contains 15 residues. CDR1 is MDHEN, CDR2 SYDVKM, per germline. CDR3 sequence (DNA): TGTGCCAGCAATTTGGACTCTGTCTCTGGAAACACCATATATTTT. It specifies CASNLDSVSGNTIYF.

J is TRBJ1-1 and V is TRBV6-6; D is uncertain. With 11 bases removed from V and 3 bases from J, the gap between germline ends came to 19 bases. This CDR3 comprises 14 residues. Germline V gene sequence: CDR1 MNHNY, CDR2 SVGAGI (reference sequence). The CDR3 DNA reads as TGTGCCGGTCGGTTAAGGCTGGCCGACACTGAAGCTTTCTTT. Translated, it gives CAGRLRLADTEAFF.

In its sample, this clone was seen once. The same CDR3 also results from other DNA sequences found in this sample. J is TRBJ1-5 and V is TRBV30; 9 bases match TRBD1. The V gene end was trimmed by 2 bases and the J gene end by 7 bases; junction bases not matched to a gene: 6. Germline CDR1 reads GTSNPN; CDR2 reads SVGIG (reference sequence). CDR3 length: 14 amino acids. The CDR3 coding sequence is TGTGCCTGGAGTCCGGGACAGGGATCCCAGCCCCAGCATTTT. Its protein product is CAWSPGQGSQPQHF. Looking up the rest from reference TRBV30 and TRBJ1-5 gives the full variable domain: SQTIHQWPATLVQPVGSPLSLECTVEGTSNPNLYWYRQAAGRGLQLLFYSVGIGQISSEVPQNLSASRPQDRQFILSSKKLLLSDSGFYLCAWSPGQGSQPQHFGDGTRLSIL.

The V and J genes are TRBV7-9 and TRBJ2-3, with D uncertain. Germline CDR1 SEHNR, CDR2 FQNEAQ (reference sequence). V was clipped by 7 bases and J by 4 bases, with 12 bases between them. The CDR3 loop spans 13 amino acids. Here the CDR3 reads CASTGRSPDTQYF. The CDR3 region has the DNA TGTGCCAGCACGGGTAGGAGTCCAGATACGCAGTATTTT.